This is a list of T cell receptor beta chains from one sample in a study of T cells after somatic rescue of genetic block. The protocol was immunoSEQ multiplex PCR, while the TCRdb copy is restricted to in-frame clones and leaves out a portion. The repertoire consists of about 14,000 clones, with approximately 71% occurring once and the leading ten covering less than 35%. Sequenced: peripheral blood mononuclear cells (PBMCs). The receptors stem from a young man. Both conserved end residues are part of each CDR3. Each record gives: clone size, J gene, V gene, D gene, CDR3 DNA, CDR3 protein. The D gene is left open where the match is weak. Size tells how often a clone was seen (once, few, many) or the class of an expanded clone, and some rows leave it out.

>NA|TRBJ2-7|TRBV28|NA
TGTGCCAGCAGTTTATTTCTCACGGGGACCTACGAGCAGTACTTC
CASSLFLTGTYEQYF
>medium-sized|TRBJ2-5|TRBV10-3|TRBD1
TGTGCCATCAGTGAGTCGGGAAAGTCCGGGACAGGGAGAGAGACCCAGTACTTC
CAISESGKSGTGRETQYF
>NA|TRBJ2-7|TRBV6-5|NA
TGTGCCAGCAGTCCCAGGACGGAGGGCTCCTACGAGCAGTACTTC
CASSPRTEGSYEQYF
>NA|TRBJ2-2|TRBV29-1|NA
TGCAGCGTTGGAGGCGGGACAGCCCTGACCGGGGAGCTGTTTTTT
CSVGGGTALTGELFF
>once|TRBJ2-1|TRBV5-1|TRBD2
TGCGCCAGCAGCTTACTAGCGGACCTATCTCCTGAGCAGTTCTTC
CASSLLADLSPEQFF
>NA|TRBJ1-1|TRBV27|TRBD1
TGTGCCAGCAGTGACAGGGGGCTGGTGAACACTGAAGCTTTCTTT
CASSDRGLVNTEAFF
>NA|TRBJ1-2|TRBV6-5|TRBD1
TGTGCCAGCAGTTACTCCACAGGGGAGGGCGGCTACACCTTC
CASSYSTGEGGYTF
>NA|TRBJ1-6|TRBV15|TRBD1
TGTGCCACCAGCAGAGACCCAGGGGGTAATTCACCCCTCCACTTT
CATSRDPGGNSPLHF
>NA|TRBJ2-2|TRBV6-5|NA
TGTGCCAGCAGTCTACAACAGGGAAACACCGGGGAGCTGTTTTTT
CASSLQQGNTGELFF
>NA|TRBJ2-7|TRBV15|TRBD1
TGTGCCACCAGCAGAGTGGGGGAGACCGGGACAGGGTTCCCTTACGAGCAGTACTTC
CATSRVGETGTGFPYEQYF
>NA|TRBJ1-4|TRBV7-4|NA
TGTGCCAGCAGCTCCACACCGGGACGAACTAACGTTAATGAAAAACTGTTTTTT
CASSSTPGRTNVNEKLFF
>NA|TRBJ2-7|TRBV18|NA
TGTGCCAGCTCACCAGCAAGCCGCTTGGAGCAGTACTTC
CASSPASRLEQYF
>NA|TRBJ1-2|TRBV7-9|NA
TGTGCCAGCACTCTATCTGGGACAACTAGTAACTATGGCTACACCTTC
CASTLSGTTSNYGYTF
>medium-sized|TRBJ1-2|TRBV28|NA
TGTGCCAGCAGTTTACAGGGTAATGGCTACACCTTC
CASSLQGNGYTF
>NA|TRBJ2-7|TRBV25-1|NA
TGTGCCAGCAGCCCGAGAGTGGCAGGGGCAAGAGTGCAGTACTTC
CASSPRVAGARVQYF
>few|TRBJ1-6|TRBV6-1|NA
TGTGCCAGCAGTGAAGCTGGATCCCTCCACTTT
CASSEAGSLHF
>NA|TRBJ1-4|TRBV4-1|TRBD1
TGCGCCAGCAGCCCGCCGAAGGACAGGGATGAAAAACTGTTTTTT
CASSPPKDRDEKLFF
>NA|TRBJ1-1|TRBV5-1|NA
TGCGCCAGCAGCTTGGAGGAAGGGCTTAACACTGAAGCTTTCTTT
CASSLEEGLNTEAFF
>few|TRBJ2-7|TRBV11-2|TRBD1
TGTGCCAGCAGCTGGGACAGGGCCAACTACGAGCAGTACTTC
CASSWDRANYEQYF
>NA|TRBJ2-7|TRBV30|TRBD1
TGTGCTCTCACTTGGACAGGGGCCTCCTACGAGCAGTACTTC
CALTWTGASYEQYF
>NA|TRBJ2-4|TRBV30|NA
TGTGCCTTTCGGCAGGGGACACCCTTAGCCAAAAACATTCAGTACTTC
CAFRQGTPLAKNIQYF
>NA|TRBJ1-4|TRBV7-6|TRBD1
TGTGCCAGCAGCTTAAGGGGGCGGACTAATGAAAAACTGTTTTTT
CASSLRGRTNEKLFF